This is a list of T cell receptor beta chains from one sample in a study of T cell responses to AZD1222 COVID-19 vaccine. Assay: immunoSEQ multiplex PCR; the TCRdb copy retains only in-frame clones and omits some. The table lists about 170,000 clones, just under 95% of them singletons. The source material was peripheral blood, sampled on day 0 of AZD1222 vaccination. These receptors all come from an adult in good health. Both conserved end residues are trimmed from each CDR3.

cdr3_aa	v_call	j_call
ASSLFVGQTNSPLH	TRBV27	TRBJ1-6
ASRAPGQGTYEQY	TRBV6-5	TRBJ2-7
ASSYGLNTEAF	TRBV7-2	TRBJ1-1
ASSGRKGQGVSPLH	TRBV9	TRBJ1-6
ASSSLPRFGEQF	TRBV11-2	TRBJ2-1
ASFDRNVANTEAF	TRBV19	TRBJ1-1
ASSQAPGGEDTQY	TRBV4-1	TRBJ2-3
ASRKQGSGANVLT	TRBV6-5	TRBJ2-6
ASSPPSPYYGYT	TRBV7-9	TRBJ1-2
AWRLRGRGYEQY	TRBV30	TRBJ2-7
ASSHSRQVS	TRBV14	TRBJ1-1
ASSGMYDGYT	TRBV3-1/TRBV3-2	TRBJ1-2
ASSPARLDRGNTEAF	TRBV18	TRBJ1-1
ASSLALWYGYT	TRBV6-6	TRBJ1-2
ASSYSENTEAF	TRBV6-2/TRBV6-3	TRBJ1-1
ASSKVTLLWDTQY	TRBV21-1	TRBJ2-3
ASSNRGGTHNEQF	TRBV19	TRBJ2-1
ASSFSHLTEAF	TRBV7-3	TRBJ1-1
ASRLTVNTEAF	TRBV27	TRBJ1-1
ASKEGVAEAF	TRBV5-1	TRBJ1-1
AISEGQRGYT	TRBV10-3	TRBJ1-2
ASSRDRQETQY	TRBV11-2	TRBJ2-5
ASSSTVLANYGYT	TRBV7-6	TRBJ1-2
ASSYSFATEPREQY	TRBV6-6	TRBJ2-7
ASSPGTWGGELF	TRBV19	TRBJ2-2
ASSSQGVNTEAF	TRBV7-2	TRBJ1-1
ASSLDGIYGYT	TRBV13	TRBJ1-2
ASSELGQATYEQY	TRBV25-1	TRBJ2-7
ASSLGVSRLEKLF	TRBV7-2	TRBJ1-4
ASSTGSYEQY	TRBV19	TRBJ2-7
ASSVVGTSGRGYNEQF	TRBV9	TRBJ2-1
ASSAQTGSGNTIY	TRBV5-5	TRBJ1-3
ASGDRGEETQY	TRBV12-5	TRBJ2-5
ASSQETSVSHNEQF	TRBV4-1	TRBJ2-1
ASSTDRVRGNQPQH	TRBV5-8	TRBJ1-5
AISEWTYEQY	TRBV10-3	TRBJ2-7
ASSYPGSTDTQY	TRBV6-2/TRBV6-3	TRBJ2-3
AWSVRNSNQPQH	TRBV30	TRBJ1-5
ASSLGDRAWEQY	TRBV11-2	TRBJ2-7
ASSLATYNEQF	TRBV5-4	TRBJ2-1
ASRRKGSGTEAF	TRBV5-4	TRBJ1-1
ASRDSLGLGYT	TRBV28	TRBJ1-2
ASSSTGITQY	TRBV11-2	TRBJ2-3
ASSSSPTGNSPLH	TRBV6-5	TRBJ1-6
ASSPGTGVAYGYT	TRBV5-1	TRBJ1-2
ASKGGSYEQY	TRBV19	TRBJ2-7
ASSLLGQGEQPQH	TRBV18	TRBJ1-5
ASSEAQGRVT	TRBV2	TRBJ1-2
ASSQNRALKLGELF	TRBV3-1/TRBV3-2	TRBJ2-2
ASFSLGEQY	TRBV6-5	TRBJ2-7